The next 6 T cell receptor beta chains were all read from a single sample in a study of vaccination effects on CD4 cells after COVID-19. Profiled with immunoSEQ multiplex PCR; TCRdb holds only in-frame clones, not every one. The table records 24,000 or so clones, about 70% of them present only once. CD4+ T cells specific for antigen were expanded with viral peptide pools by the ViraFEST assay before sequencing. Culture proceeded for more than 8 days, and CD4+ T cells were then isolated. Either the mRNA-1273 or the BNT162b2 vaccine was given to participants as two doses. These TCRs are of unknown antigen specificity. The source material was CD4+ T cells from PBMCs cultured with SARS-CoV-2 spike peptides, sampled after COVID-19 vaccination. Receptor source: a human donor who received a COVID-19 vaccine.

The V and J genes are TRBV4-1 and TRBJ2-7; D gene ambiguous. The CDR3 is 17 amino acids. Per germline, CDR1 MGHRA and CDR2 YSYEKL. V lost 1 base, J lost 5 bases, and 21 bases lay in between. CDR3 DNA: TGCGCCAGCAGCCAAGTATTCGGTCAACGATCTCTACACGAGCAGTACTTC. This gives the protein CASSQVFGQRSLHEQYF.

V and J are TRBV27 and TRBJ2-7; D possibly uses TRBD1 or TRBD2 (5 bases each). Germline V lookup: CDR1 MNHEY, CDR2 SMNVEV (reference sequence). There are 17 residues in the CDR3. V was pared by 7 bases and J by 1 base, with 23 bases between. This chain's CDR3 is CASTPRLARGASYEQYF. The CDR3 DNA reads as TGTGCCAGCACCCCAAGGTTAGCGCGTGGGGCATCCTACGAGCAGTACTTC.

The chain joins TRBV29-1 to TRBJ2-7, with 9 bases fitting TRBD1. The germline V gene encodes CDR1 SQVTM and CDR2 ANQGSEA. Trimming removed 1 base from V and 0 bases from J; junction bases left unmatched: 1. The CDR3 runs to 14 residues. The CDR3 protein is CSVEGQGGSYEQYF. CDR3 nucleotide sequence: TGCAGCGTTGAAGGACAGGGGGGCTCCTACGAGCAGTACTTC.

The gene calls are TRBV5-1 and TRBJ1-1, with unresolved D. The CDR3 contains 14 residues. V was cut by 0 bases and J by 1 base, with 7 bases left in between. Germline V gene lookup returns CDR1 SGHRS and CDR2 YFSETQ. DNA for the CDR3: TGCGCCAGCAGCTTGGAAGGGCAGAACACTGAAGCTTTCTTT. This gives the protein CASSLEGQNTEAFF.

The gene calls are TRBV18 and TRBJ1-5, with a tentative D call TRBD1 (5 bases). The CDR3 is made up of 16 amino acids. Deletions cut 3 bases from V and 0 bases from J, with 12 bases between. The germline V gene has CDR1 KGHSH and CDR2 LQKENI. CDR3 nucleotide sequence: TGTGCCAGCTCACCCAACCCGGGACGTAGCAATCAGCCCCAGCATTTT. It translates to CASSPNPGRSNQPQHF.

This chain joins TRBV12-3 or TRBV12-4 and TRBJ2-7, with 11 positions matching TRBD1. This CDR3 contains 12 residues. V dropped 6 bases and J dropped 12; count of bases not matched to a gene: 7. CDR3 coding DNA: TGTGCCAGCAGCCGAGGGACAGGGGGTCGGTACTTC. The encoded protein is CASSRGTGGRYF.